This T cell receptor beta chain was found in a study of T cell responses to AZD1222 COVID-19 vaccine. This CDR3 is 15 amino acids long. The J segment lost 5 bases and the V segment lost 7 bases, leaving 13 bases of the junction unmatched. CDR1 is MNHEY, CDR2 SVGAGI, per germline. A word on this clone: Its antigen is currently unknown.

General study findings and limits: White British donors predominated, females outnumbered males, and clonal diversity was possibly underestimated. Only five to seven individuals given AZD1222 were seropositive at baseline.

Sequencing was performed with immunoSEQ multiplex PCR; in TCRdb, only in-frame clones are kept and a portion is missing. The sample shows approximately 90,000 clones, about 90% of them seen only once. The clonotype was recovered from an adult in good health. This chain joins TRBV6-5 and TRBJ2-7, with TRBD2 identical over 8 bases. This sample comprised peripheral blood, obtained on day 0 of AZD1222 vaccination. The CDR3 DNA follows: TGTGCCAGCAACAAACGGGAGGGGTTCATCGACGAGCAGTACTTC. Its translation: CASNKREGFIDEQYF.